These T cell receptor beta chains were read from a single sample in a study of blood T cell repertoires in COVID-19. Using immunoSEQ multiplex PCR, the repertoire was profiled, and TCRdb retains in-frame clones only, with some absent. This sample yields approximately 140,000 clones, of which approximately 88% are seen a single time; over 9.5% belongs to the top ten. Source material: peripheral blood. The receptors originated from a man aged 55-75 years with active or convalescent COVID-19. The conserved cysteine and the conserved F or W are not part of the CDR3 here. D genes are given only for firm matches.

ASSAALAGSTDTQY	TRBV5-1	TRBJ2-3	14	TRBD2
ATSGGGGGYGYT	TRBV24-1	TRBJ1-2	12	NA
ASSIPTVDYGYT	TRBV19	TRBJ1-2	12	NA
ASRQNIQGARDTIY	TRBV28	TRBJ1-3	14	TRBD1
ASRFRDRAGNTEAF	TRBV28	TRBJ1-1	14	TRBD1
ASSLPLAADTQY	TRBV5-1	TRBJ2-3	12	TRBD2
ASGEYQETQY	TRBV6-5	TRBJ2-5	10	NA
ATSDVRTGANEQF	TRBV24-1	TRBJ2-1	13	TRBD1
ASTTGGNQPQH	TRBV2	TRBJ1-5	11	TRBD1
ASSPGVLAGRDTQY	TRBV7-9	TRBJ2-3	14	TRBD2
ASTPMAGQGLAEAF	TRBV6-2/TRBV6-3	TRBJ1-1	14	TRBD1
ASSLTAGGLVNEQF	TRBV7-7	TRBJ2-1	14	NA
ASRSGTGALPDTQY	TRBV5-1	TRBJ2-3	14	TRBD1
ASSLGGSSYNEQF	TRBV5-1	TRBJ2-1	13	NA
AISERGQGDGYT	TRBV10-3	TRBJ1-2	12	TRBD1
ASSSGQGNTGELF	TRBV5-1	TRBJ2-2	13	TRBD1
ASRGKANTGELF	TRBV28	TRBJ2-2	12	NA
ASSPDVGAGELF	TRBV6-6	TRBJ2-2	12	NA
ATSRDLGQLDYGYT	TRBV15	TRBJ1-2	14	TRBD1
ASRQGGAGNSPLH	TRBV6-5	TRBJ1-6	13	TRBD1
ASSAGTGLYEQY	TRBV5-1	TRBJ2-7	12	TRBD1
ASSYTGNGAEAF	TRBV6-5	TRBJ1-1	12	NA
ASSTRPPSYRGHTGELF	TRBV21-1	TRBJ2-2	17	NA
ASSQVSGQGSGYT	TRBV4-1	TRBJ1-2	13	TRBD1
ASSLTGVNEQF	TRBV7-3	TRBJ2-1	11	TRBD1
ASSYSSSVYEQY	TRBV6-6	TRBJ2-7	12	NA
ASRGDCGSETIYEQY	TRBV10-1	TRBJ2-7	15	NA
ASSIGSRQANTEAF	TRBV19	TRBJ1-1	14	NA
ASSYEGGLSNQPQH	TRBV6-6	TRBJ1-5	14	NA
SVGTGGAYEQY	TRBV29-1	TRBJ2-7	11	TRBD1
ASSPSGSSYNEQF	TRBV6-4	TRBJ2-1	13	TRBD2
ASSLVEGSGANVLT	TRBV7-9	TRBJ2-6	14	NA
ASIQTSGRLQETQY	TRBV6-6	TRBJ2-5	14	TRBD2
ASRQQSPGNTIY	TRBV28	TRBJ1-3	12	NA
AGGTGGNEQF	TRBV5-4	TRBJ2-1	10	TRBD1
ARSLAGGGNQPQH	TRBV5-3	TRBJ1-5	13	TRBD1
ASSLGGPRGTDTQY	TRBV28	TRBJ2-3	14	NA
ASSYSRGTGAYEQY	TRBV6-6	TRBJ2-7	14	TRBD1
AWSVRGGTEAF	TRBV30	TRBJ1-1	11	NA
ASSLSRQSPYEQY	TRBV7-2	TRBJ2-7	13	NA
ASSQRDRSY	TRBV3-1/TRBV3-2	TRBJ2-7	9	TRBD1
ASSPRDSYEKLF	TRBV5-1	TRBJ1-4	12	TRBD1
ASSLGVGGEAF	TRBV12-3/TRBV12-4	TRBJ1-1	11	NA
ASRSGGSTDTQY	TRBV27	TRBJ2-3	12	NA
SAFAGTSFGELF	TRBV29-1	TRBJ2-2	12	TRBD2
ASSPPYNSPLH	TRBV28	TRBJ1-6	11	NA
ATSRDSGQPRTYEQY	TRBV15	TRBJ2-7	15	NA